Following are 16 T cell receptor beta chains from one sample sequenced in a study of coeliac disease (dated 2022 in TCRdb). The receptor library was made with the immunoSEQ multiplex PCR assay. This immuneACCESS table, as held by TCRdb, lists in-frame sequences with V and J called but not all clones. Of the missing ones, under half trace to an unresolved V gene in checked studies; the others have no known cause. This sample lists around 5,800 clones; roughly 70% were detected once. The top ten constitute approximately 9.6% of the sample. Sequenced sample: lymphocytes from the gut lamina propria. This specimen's cell subset or site label, per the study, means: lamina propria cell (LPC) fraction of small intestinal biopsy. These receptors were collected from a man between 65 and 79 years old with active celiac disease.

V is TRBV2 and J is TRBJ1-1; D gene uncertain. V shed 4 bases and J shed 1 base, with 4 bases lying between them. CDR1 and CDR2 (germline): SNHLY, FYNNEI. The CDR3 length is 12 residues. CDR3 sequence reads: CASSGENTEAFF. In nucleotides, the CDR3 is TGTGCCAGCAGTGGAGAGAACACTGAAGCTTTCTTT.

This clone has a handful of counts. The chain recombines TRBV7-9 with TRBJ1-2; possibly TRBD1 for D (5 bases). V was pared by 5 bases and J by 7 bases, with 14 bases between. Germline V gene lookup returns CDR1 SEHNR and CDR2 FQNEAQ (reference sequence). The CDR3 runs to 13 residues. The CDR3 bases are TGTGCCAGCAGCCCCCAGGGTTCGGGTGGCTACACCTTC. It encodes CASSPQGSGGYTF.

The chain is built from TRBV19 and TRBJ1-1; perhaps TRBD1 as D (6 bases). This CDR3 has 15 residues. CDR1 LNHDA and CDR2 SQIVND come from the germline V gene (reference sequence). V lost 5 bases to trimming and J lost 0 bases, with 13 bases between them. The CDR3 protein is CASSPDRSMNTEAFF. The CDR3 coding sequence is TGTGCCAGTAGTCCTGACAGGAGCATGAACACTGAAGCTTTCTTT.

A few counts support this clone. The genes are TRBV6-6 and TRBJ2-7, with D hard to call. The CDR3 extends over 13 amino acids. Germline assignment: CDR1 MNHNY and CDR2 SVGAGI (reference sequence). V lost 4 bases and J 3 bases, leaving 10 bases between the germline ends. The CDR3 reads CASSSFTDYEQYF. Here the CDR3 DNA reads TGTGCCAGCAGTTCCTTTACAGACTACGAGCAGTACTTC.

The chain has TRBV27 and TRBJ2-7; 9 nucleotides line up with TRBD1. Germline values: CDR1 MNHEY, CDR2 SMNVEV (reference sequence). This CDR3 is built from 17 residues. Trimming at V came to 5 bases and at J to 6 bases, leaving 17 bases not matched to a gene. The CDR3 coding sequence is TGTGCCAGCAGTGCACAACCACCGGGACAGGGCGTGTTCGAGCAGTACTTC. Its translation is CASSAQPPGQGVFEQYF.

The chain employs TRBV7-9 and TRBJ2-7, with 9 nucleotides matching TRBD2. J lost 3 bases, V lost 2 bases, and 5 bases had no gene match. This CDR3 comprises 15 residues. The germline gives CDR1 SEHNR, CDR2 FQNEAQ (reference sequence). The CDR3 DNA reads as TGTGCCAGCAGCTTAACCCTAGCGGGGAACTACGAGCAGTACTTC. Its translation is CASSLTLAGNYEQYF. The variable domain in full, completed from reference TRBV7-9 and TRBJ2-7, reads DTGVSQNPRHKITKRGQNVTFRCDPISEHNRLYWYRQTLGQGPEFLTYFQNEAQLEKSRLLSDRFSAERPKGSFSTLEIQRTEQGDSAMYLCASSLTLAGNYEQYFGPGTRLTVT.

This chain connects TRBV28 to TRBJ2-3; no clear D gene. The CDR3 has 17 amino acids. Germline CDR1 MDHEN, CDR2 SYDVKM. Deletions cut 4 bases from V and 6 bases from J, with 23 bases between. The CDR3 sequence: CASSSPGGWVIGDTQYF. The CDR3 DNA reads TGTGCCAGCAGTTCCCCCGGCGGTTGGGTGATAGGCGATACGCAGTATTTT.

This clone was detected only a few times. V gene TRBV5-1 combines with J gene TRBJ2-2, with D tentatively TRBD1 (6 bases). From germline, CDR1 is SGHRS and CDR2 YFSETQ. Trimming pared 5 bases from V and 0 bases from J, leaving 8 bases between. The CDR3 length is 14 residues. CDR3 nucleotide sequence: TGCGCCAGCAGGGACAGATCGAACACCGGGGAGCTGTTTTTT. Translated, it gives CASRDRSNTGELFF.

The CDR3 loop is CASSLPGTLAHEQYF. The CDR3 region has the DNA TGTGCCAGCAGTTTACCCGGGACACTGGCCCACGAGCAGTACTTC. The V call is TRBV28, the J call TRBJ2-7; possibly TRBD1 for D (6 bases). The ends were cut back, 2 bases at V and 5 bases at J, with 16 bases in the middle. CDR1 and CDR2 from the germline V gene are MDHEN and SYDVKM. This CDR3 is built from 15 residues. Based on the CDR3 plus reference TRBV28 and TRBJ2-7, the full variable domain is DVKVTQSSRYLVKRTGEKVFLECVQDMDHENMFWYRQDPGLGLRLIYFSYDVKMKEKGDIPEGYSVSREKKERFSLILESASTNQTSMYLCASSLPGTLAHEQYFGPGTRLTVT.

This rearrangement joins TRBV10-3 to TRBJ1-1; 8 positions agree with TRBD1. Germline CDR1 ENHRY, CDR2 SYGVKD. CDR3 length: 15 residues. The trim removed 2 bases at V and 2 bases at J, leaving 4 bases unmatched. Written as DNA, the CDR3 is TGTGCCATCAGTGAGCCAGGACAGGGAAACACTGAAGCTTTCTTT. Protein product: CAISEPGQGNTEAFF.

CDR3 region: CASSVQVSSYEQYF. The CDR3, as DNA: TGCGCCAGCAGCGTACAGGTTAGTTCCTACGAGCAGTACTTC. The chain is built from TRBV5-1 and TRBJ2-7; D possibly corresponds to TRBD1 (5 bases). V was trimmed by 4 bases and J by 1 base, leaving 12 bases between them. CDR1 and CDR2 (germline): SGHRS, YFSETQ. The length of the CDR3 is 14 residues.

This rearrangement joins TRBV7-4 to TRBJ2-5; tentative D call: TRBD1 (5 bases). V gave up 0 bases and J gave up 0 bases, with 20 bases separating them. CDR1 is SGHVT, CDR2 SQSDAQ, per germline. This CDR3 has 19 amino acids. CDR3 loop: CASSLALRGSCLYQETQYF. The CDR3 DNA follows: TGTGCCAGCAGCTTAGCGCTAAGGGGCAGCTGCTTGTACCAAGAGACCCAGTACTTC.

V is TRBV6-5 and J is TRBJ1-2; 9 nucleotides line up with TRBD1. The CDR3 covers 14 residues. Germline CDR1 MNHEY, CDR2 SVGAGI. Trimming cost V 6 bases and J 7 bases; bases outside gene matches: 9. The CDR3 spells CASSPDRGRGGYTF. The DNA of the CDR3 is TGTGCCAGCAGCCCGGACAGGGGACGAGGTGGCTACACCTTC.

The sample holds a few counts of this clone. The J gene is TRBJ2-7, the V gene TRBV11-2, with D unclear. The V end was cut by 1 base, the J end by 0 bases, with 7 bases between. Germline V gene lookup returns CDR1 SGHAT and CDR2 FQNNGV. The CDR3 consists of 14 residues. CDR3 in DNA: TGTGCCAGCAGCTTAGGTTTTAGCTCCTACGAGCAGTACTTC. It is translated as CASSLGFSSYEQYF.

This clone was recorded once. This chain uses TRBV11-2 with TRBJ2-7, with a tentative D call TRBD1 (6 bases). This CDR3 contains 14 residues. Germline V CDR1 and CDR2: SGHAT, FQNNGV. Trimming took off 1 base at V and 3 bases at J, with 10 bases between the two ends. The CDR3 sequence: CASSLADSNYEQYF. As DNA, the CDR3 is TGTGCCAGCAGCTTAGCGGACAGCAACTACGAGCAGTACTTC. Supplemented by reference TRBV11-2 and TRBJ2-7, the full variable domain reads EAGVAQSPRYKIIEKRQSVAFWCNPISGHATLYWYQQILGQGPKLLIQFQNNGVVDDSQLPKDRFSAERLKGVDSTLKIQPAKLEDSAVYLCASSLADSNYEQYFGPGTRLTVT.

V is TRBV29-1 and J is TRBJ2-7; 8 bases are shared with TRBD2. Per germline, CDR1 SQVTM and CDR2 ANQGSEA. V dropped 7 bases and J dropped 1; count of bases not matched to a gene: 12. This CDR3 comprises 15 residues. DNA of the CDR3: TGCAGCGCATCAACCGGGACTAGAGATTCCTACGAGCAGTACTTC. Its translation is CSASTGTRDSYEQYF.